This T cell receptor (beta chain) was identified during a study of CD8 T cells in Susac syndrome. Turning to this clonotype: Its antigen remains unknown.

cDNA came from about 0.51 to 1 ug RNA primed by random hexamers. One entry per CDR3 protein results from TCRdb running MiXCR on the immunoSEQ multiplex PCR reads. The sample includes about 120,000 distinct CDR3 sequences, about 95% of them seen just once. Overall study results and limits: Acknowledgment was made by the study that its TCR sequencing and HLA analysis involved a relatively small number of individuals.

The sequence came from a human donor in good health. The material sequenced was CD4+ T cells from PBMCs.

The CDR3 loop is CASSLGTSGKFF. CDR3 bases: TGCGCCAGCAGCTTGGGGACTAGCGGGAAATTCTTC. The chain joins TRBV5-1 to TRBJ2-1; TRBD2 agrees at 12 bases. The CDR3 consists of 12 residues. Germline V CDR1 and CDR2: SGHRS, YFSETQ. The junction had 2 bases not matched to a gene; V was cut back by 0 bases and J by 16 bases.